This paragraph covers one T cell receptor (beta chain) sequence. Per the germline V gene, CDR1 is SGHVS and CDR2 is FNYEAQ. The CDR3 runs 15 residues. V lost 5 bases and J 1 base, leaving 14 bases between the germline ends. This entry comes from a study of T cell repertoires in ileal Crohn's disease. In the study overall: Patients had a median roughly 7.9-year disease duration, and less than 45% were active smokers.

Time point noted: neoterminal ileum biopsy at postoperative endoscopy, about 6 months after surgery. Eligibility required adulthood, ileal or ileocolonic Crohn's disease and indicated ileocolonic resection. Sequenced by immunoSEQ multiplex PCR; TCRdb stores in-frame clones only, minus some. The table records about 13,000 clones, roughly 71% of them present only once. Sequencing was carried out using ileal tissue. The rearrangement uses TRBV7-6 and TRBJ2-5; weak D call: TRBD2 (6 bases). This clonotype was obtained from an adult with Crohn's disease. CDR3 residues: CASSLSFGGQETQYF. The CDR3 region has the DNA TGTGCCAGCAGCCTATCTTTCGGGGGCCAAGAGACCCAGTACTTC.